Following are 20 T cell receptor beta chains from one sample sequenced in a study of T cell responses to AZD1222 COVID-19 vaccine. Only in-frame clones appear in the TCRdb table, and some are missing; sequencing was by immunoSEQ multiplex PCR. In the table there are about 190,000 clones, about 92% of which are singletons. The specimen was peripheral blood, collected 28 days after the second dose of the MenACWY control vaccine. The receptors were gathered from an adult who received the MenACWY meningococcal vaccine as a control.

The chain combines TRBV5-1 with TRBJ2-5; D gene unclear. This CDR3 has 12 residues. Germline CDR1 is SGHRS and CDR2 is YFSETQ. Deletions cut 4 bases from V and 1 base from J, with 5 bases between. The CDR3 DNA reads TGCGCCAGCAGCCCTTCCCAAGAGACCCAGTACTTC. It yields the protein CASSPSQETQYF.

V gene TRBV9 combines with J gene TRBJ2-1; D gene ambiguous. This CDR3 is built from 15 residues. V was trimmed by 3 bases and J by 8 bases, leaving 18 bases between them. Germline CDR1 reads SGDLS; CDR2 reads YYNGEE. The CDR3: CASSAQVSTSDEQFF. In nucleotides, the CDR3 is TGTGCCAGCAGCGCGCAGGTCTCTACTTCCGATGAGCAGTTCTTC.

The genes are TRBV28 and TRBJ1-1; D is undetermined. The CDR3 extends over 16 amino acids. The V gene's germline CDR1 is MDHEN and CDR2 SYDVKM. Trimming took off 5 bases at V and 1 base at J, with 17 bases between the two ends. CDR3 bases: TGTGCCAGCAGTGGCCCTAGACGATGGTCGAACACTGAAGCTTTCTTT. This sequence encodes CASSGPRRWSNTEAFF.

The chain uses TRBV27 and TRBJ2-1; the match to TRBD2 covers 9 bases. V trimming: 4 bases; J trimming: 4 bases; junction bases outside the gene matches: 8. This CDR3 has 16 residues. Germline CDR1 is MNHEY and CDR2 is SMNVEV (reference sequence). CDR3 sequence: CASSWPGLAPYNEQFF. The CDR3 bases are TGTGCCAGCAGTTGGCCCGGACTAGCGCCTTACAATGAGCAGTTCTTC.

The DNA of the CDR3 is TGTGCCAGCAGCTTAAGCGGGAGGGGCACCGGGGAGCTGTTTTTT. It is translated as CASSLSGRGTGELFF. The chain has TRBV7-3 and TRBJ2-2; 9 bases are shared with TRBD2. The CDR3 length is 15 residues. Trimming removed 1 base from V and 4 bases from J; junction bases left unmatched: 1. Germline lookup yields CDR1 SGHTA and CDR2 FQGTGA.

This clone occurred once. The same CDR3 arises from other DNA sequences in this sample as well. V and J are TRBV11-2 and TRBJ1-5; possibly TRBD1 for D (6 bases). CDR1 is SGHAT, CDR2 FQNNGV, per germline. V was pared by 0 bases and J by 7 bases, with 7 bases between. CDR3 length equals 13 residues. The CDR3 DNA reads as TGTGCCAGCAGCTTAGATGGGACACAGCCCCAGCATTTT. Its protein is CASSLDGTQPQHF. The full variable domain, in which reference TRBV11-2 and TRBJ1-5 provide the parts outside the CDR3, is EAGVAQSPRYKIIEKRQSVAFWCNPISGHATLYWYQQILGQGPKLLIQFQNNGVVDDSQLPKDRFSAERLKGVDSTLKIQPAKLEDSAVYLCASSLDGTQPQHFGDGTRLSIL.

The gene calls are TRBV5-1 and TRBJ2-3; D gene uncertain. Trimming took off 0 bases at V and 1 base at J, with 12 bases between the two ends. Germline CDR1 and CDR2: SGHRS and YFSETQ. The CDR3 covers 16 residues. The CDR3 nucleotides are TGCGCCAGCAGCTTGGGGGGAACCCGAGGCACAGATACGCAGTATTTT. It specifies CASSLGGTRGTDTQYF.

J is TRBJ1-3 and V is TRBV15, with TRBD1 matching over 10 bases. Germline V CDR1 and CDR2: LNHNV, YYDKDF (reference sequence). CDR3 length: 18 residues. V gave up 3 bases and J gave up 0 bases; unmatched junction bases: 8. The CDR3: CATSRFRDRGYSGNTIYF. Here the CDR3 DNA reads TGTGCCACCAGCAGGTTCCGGGACAGGGGATACTCTGGAAACACCATATATTTT.

V and J are TRBV19 and TRBJ1-3, with D possibly TRBD1 on 5 matching bases. CDR3 length equals 13 residues. Germline V gives CDR1 LNHDA, CDR2 SQIVND (reference sequence). V lost 8 bases and J lost 5, with 13 bases in between. DNA of the CDR3: TGTGCCAGTTCCATTGGGGGGAGAAACACCATATATTTT. Residues: CASSIGGRNTIYF.

The CDR3, as DNA: TGTGCCAGCAGCCGGCGATCTGGAAACACCATATATTTT. Translation: CASSRRSGNTIYF. The rearrangement links TRBV7-3 to TRBJ1-3; D unclear. The CDR3 is 13 residues long. In germline, CDR1 is SGHTA, CDR2 FQGTGA. Trimming took 5 bases from V and 1 from J, leaving 6 bases between them.

V usage is TRBV19 and J usage is TRBJ2-5, with 9 bases matching TRBD1. The V gene end was trimmed by 6 bases and the J gene end by 0 bases; junction bases not matched to a gene: 11. CDR1 is LNHDA, CDR2 SQIVND, per germline (reference sequence). The CDR3 length is 17 residues. CDR3: CASSRGQGPWYQETQYF. For the CDR3, the DNA is TGTGCCAGTAGCCGGGGACAGGGACCCTGGTACCAAGAGACCCAGTACTTC.

The chain recombines TRBV5-1 with TRBJ2-7; 7 bases match TRBD2. Germline V gene lookup returns CDR1 SGHRS and CDR2 YFSETQ. This CDR3 has 14 amino acids. J lost 4 bases, V lost 3 bases, and 7 bases had no gene match. This CDR3 reads CASSSAGSGYEQYF. The CDR3 DNA is TGCGCCAGCAGCTCGGCGGGTAGCGGGTACGAGCAGTACTTC.

This chain uses TRBV14 with TRBJ2-4; the D is unclear. CDR3 length: 18 residues. CDR1 and CDR2 from the germline V gene are SGHDN and FVKESK. V lost 1 base, J lost 0 bases, and 16 bases lay in between. The CDR3 reads CASSQGTDTFLAKNIQYF. The CDR3 DNA reads TGTGCCAGCAGCCAAGGAACAGATACTTTTTTAGCCAAAAACATTCAGTACTTC. The variable domain in full, with the rest retrieved from reference TRBV14 and TRBJ2-4, is EAGVTQFPSHSVIEKGQTVTLRCDPISGHDNLYWYRRVMGKEIKFLLHFVKESKQDESGMPNNRFLAERTGGTYSTLKVQPAELEDSGVYFCASSQGTDTFLAKNIQYFGAGTRLSVL.

V gene TRBV7-9 combines with J gene TRBJ1-5; 12 nucleotides line up with TRBD1. This CDR3 spans 17 amino acids. The trim removed 5 bases at V and 0 bases at J, leaving 5 bases unmatched. Germline CDR1 reads SEHNR; CDR2 reads FQNEAQ (reference sequence). The CDR3 loop reads CASSPGTGGLSNQPQHF. As DNA, the CDR3 is TGTGCCAGCAGCCCAGGGACAGGGGGCCTTAGCAATCAGCCCCAGCATTTT.

The chain carries TRBV7-2 and TRBJ1-6; D is perhaps TRBD1 (5 bases). The V end lost 0 bases, the J end lost 7 bases, and 7 bases lay between the germline ends. Germline V lookup: CDR1 SGHTA, CDR2 FQGNSA. The CDR3 has 14 residues. DNA for the CDR3: TGTGCCAGCAGCTTAGCGGCAGGGAATTCACCCCTCCACTTT. This translates into CASSLAAGNSPLHF.

This sequence joins TRBV7-3 and TRBJ1-6; D may be TRBD1 (5 bases). The CDR3 length is 14 residues. The ends were cut back, 5 bases at V and 6 bases at J, with 11 bases in the middle. Germline CDR1 and CDR2: SGHTA and FQGTGA. CDR3 region: CASSPGGINSPLHF. In nucleotides, the CDR3 is TGTGCCAGCAGCCCCGGGGGGATTAATTCACCCCTCCACTTT.

The chain recombines TRBV9 with TRBJ1-1, with D tentatively TRBD1 (5 bases). Germline loops: CDR1 SGDLS, CDR2 YYNGEE. The length of the CDR3 is 16 residues. The V and J ends lost 5 bases and 7 bases respectively, with 24 bases between them. The CDR3 loop reads CASSPRGAQPHYEAFF. In DNA, the CDR3 is TGTGCCAGCAGTCCGAGGGGTGCGCAGCCTCACTATGAAGCTTTCTTT.

In DNA, the CDR3 is TGTGCCAGCAACACAGGGGGACCCGGGGAGCTGTTTTTT. Translation gives CASNTGGPGELFF. The gene calls are TRBV27 and TRBJ2-2, with 8 nucleotides matching TRBD1. The length of the CDR3 is 13 residues. Trimming removed 7 bases from V and 6 bases from J; junction bases left unmatched: 4. Germline CDR1 and CDR2: MNHEY and SMNVEV (reference sequence).

The CDR3 DNA is TGTGCCTGGAGAGCCCTCTACGAGCAGTACTTC. This translates into CAWRALYEQYF. This chain links TRBV30 with TRBJ2-7; D remains ambiguous. Germline V gives CDR1 GTSNPN, CDR2 SVGIG (reference sequence). The length of the CDR3 is 11 residues. Trimming cost V 3 bases and J 3 bases, with 6 bases left between them.

The rearrangement uses TRBV21-1 and TRBJ1-2; TRBD1, the D gene given by the table, was not confirmed from the DNA. TRBV21-1 is assigned pseudogene status. The CDR3 spans 16 residues. CDR3 in amino acids: CASRVDRGPSCYGYTF. The CDR3 bases are TGTGCCAGCAGGGTGGACAGGGGGCCGTCTTGCTATGGCTACACCTTC.